Each of the 26 T cell receptor beta chains below was sequenced from the same sample in a study of Ad26.COV2.S vaccination and SARS-CoV-2 variants. Treatment indicated: roughly 19 received Ad26.COV2.S at low or high dose, single or two shots; 5 received placebo; per-sample allocation not given. Samples were taken on day 63 after the first vaccine or placebo injection. Some clones are missing from TCRdb's copy, which holds only in-frame ones; the method was immunoSEQ multiplex PCR. The repertoire holds about 680,000 clones, with roughly 90% as singletons. The sample here was peripheral blood, taken in a trial of Ad26.COV2.S vaccine versus placebo. The receptors come from a person aged 18-65 years who received the Ad26.COV2.S COVID-19 vaccine or a placebo.

The rearrangement joins TRBV18 to TRBJ2-5; D is perhaps TRBD1 (6 bases). Germline V gene data show CDR1 as KGHSH and CDR2 as LQKENI. V was trimmed by 2 bases and J by 2 bases, leaving 12 bases between them. There are 15 residues in the CDR3. CDR3 amino acids: CASSPNRAVQETQYF. CDR3 DNA sequence: TGTGCCAGCTCACCAAACAGGGCCGTACAAGAGACCCAGTACTTC.

This chain joins TRBV19 and TRBJ2-3; D not resolved. Trimming shortened V by 6 bases and J by 2 bases, and 15 bases separated the two germline ends. The germline V gene encodes CDR1 LNHDA and CDR2 SQIVND (reference sequence). CDR3 length equals 15 residues. CDR3 nucleotides: TGTGCCAGTAGCAACACGGGCCCCTCCACAGATACGCAGTATTTT. Its translation: CASSNTGPSTDTQYF.

This clone was observed a few times. This chain joins TRBV21-1 and TRBJ2-5. TRBV21-1 is a listed pseudogene. The CDR3 extends over 14 amino acids. The CDR3 DNA follows: TGTGCCAGCCCGGGACCCCCGTGGCAAGAGACCCAGTACTTC. Amino acids: CASPGPPWQETQYF.

Here the CDR3 DNA reads TGTGCCTGGAGTGGATACACCTTGAACACTGAAGCTTTCTTT. Residues: CAWSGYTLNTEAFF. V and J are TRBV30 and TRBJ1-1; D remains unclear. Trimming pared 1 base from V and 0 bases from J, leaving 9 bases between. Germline V gives CDR1 GTSNPN, CDR2 SVGIG (reference sequence). The CDR3 covers 14 residues.

The rearrangement links TRBV7-2 to TRBJ1-1; the D gene is possibly TRBD1 (6 bases). The CDR3 has 15 amino acids. Trimming removed 5 bases from V and 3 bases from J, with 16 bases in between. Germline CDR1 and CDR2: SGHTA and FQGNSA. CDR3 protein: CASSPFTGSYTEAFF. The CDR3 DNA is TGTGCCAGCAGCCCCTTTACAGGGTCATACACTGAAGCTTTCTTT.

The chain couples TRBV27 to TRBJ2-7, with D perhaps matching TRBD2 (5 bases). The CDR3 loop spans 15 amino acids. Germline-derived CDR1 and CDR2 are MNHEY and SMNVEV (reference sequence). Trimming took off 2 bases at V and 3 bases at J, with 14 bases between the two ends. CDR3 sequence (DNA): TGTGCCAGCAGTTTAACCCCCCGGGGAATCTACGAGCAGTACTTC. It yields the protein CASSLTPRGIYEQYF.

V and J are TRBV18 and TRBJ2-6; 8 positions match TRBD2. CDR3 length: 16 amino acids. J gave up 2 bases and V 4 bases, and 4 bases lay outside the gene matches. Germline lookup yields CDR1 KGHSH and CDR2 LQKENI. This CDR3 is CASSLAGPPGANVLTF. The CDR3 bases are TGTGCCAGCTCACTAGCGGGGCCCCCTGGGGCCAACGTCCTGACTTTC.

The chain uses TRBV23-1 and TRBJ2-7; no definite D call. Being an ORF, TRBV23-1 has a function that is uncertain. This CDR3 contains 12 residues. V gave up 2 bases and J gave up 5 bases, with 7 bases separating them. The CDR3 is CASSQMANEQYF. In DNA form, the CDR3 reads TGCGCCAGCAGTCAAATGGCGAACGAGCAGTACTTC.

This clone turned up a few times. V gene TRBV6-5 combines with J gene TRBJ1-5; D uncertain. V was trimmed by 6 bases and J by 5 bases, leaving 11 bases between them. The length of the CDR3 is 13 residues. Germline lookup yields CDR1 MNHEY and CDR2 SVGAGI. CDR3 region: CASSAGYYQPQHF. The CDR3 nucleotides read TGTGCCAGCAGCGCGGGATACTATCAGCCCCAGCATTTT.

In its sample, this clone was seen once. The rearrangement uses TRBV6-5 and TRBJ2-7; 7 bases map to TRBD1. Looked up from germline, CDR1 is MNHEY and CDR2 is SVGAGI. The CDR3 runs 14 residues. J gave up 4 bases and V 6 bases, and 9 bases lay outside the gene matches. The CDR3 is CASRTGTAIYEQYF. For the CDR3, the DNA is TGTGCCAGCAGAACCGGGACAGCCATTTACGAGCAGTACTTC.

The chain links TRBV5-5 to TRBJ1-5; possible D gene TRBD1, 5 bases. Trimming cost V 3 bases and J 12 bases, with 13 bases left between them. The CDR3 is made up of 12 amino acids. CDR1 is SGHKS and CDR2 is YYEKEE in the germline V gene (reference sequence). The CDR3 protein is CASSYLDSYQHF. DNA for the CDR3: TGTGCCAGCAGCTACCTTGACAGTTACCAGCATTTT.

This sequence joins TRBV7-2 and TRBJ2-7; TRBD2 matches at 7 bases. With V trimmed by 1 base and J by 2 bases, 2 bases remained unmatched. CDR3 length: 14 residues. Germline loops: CDR1 SGHTA, CDR2 FQGNSA. This chain's CDR3 is CASSLGRGAYEQYF. The CDR3 nucleotides read TGTGCCAGCAGCTTAGGTCGGGGGGCCTACGAGCAGTACTTC.

DNA for the CDR3: TGTGCCACCCAAATGACGGTGAACACTGAAGCTTTCTTT. As protein: CATQMTVNTEAFF. The chain is built from TRBV6-4 and TRBJ1-1; the D is unclear. The germline V gene encodes CDR1 MRHNA and CDR2 SNTAGT. The CDR3 extends over 13 amino acids. V lost 10 bases and J 0 bases, leaving 12 bases between the germline ends.

This chain joins TRBV30 and TRBJ1-2; D remains unclear. Germline assignment: CDR1 GTSNPN and CDR2 SVGIG (reference sequence). This CDR3 has 11 residues. The V end was cut by 4 bases, the J end by 0 bases, with 3 bases between. The CDR3 protein is CAWTANYGYTF. The CDR3 DNA reads as TGTGCCTGGACAGCTAACTATGGCTACACCTTC.

In the case of this clone: Within the sample, other DNA sequences also encode this same CDR3. The V gene is TRBV6-5, the J gene TRBJ2-3; D uncertain. V was pared by 0 bases and J by 6 bases, with 4 bases between. The CDR3 is made up of 12 amino acids. CDR1 MNHEY and CDR2 SVGAGI come from the germline V gene. For the CDR3, the DNA is TGTGCCAGCAGTTACTCGAGGGATACGCAGTATTTT. This gives the protein CASSYSRDTQYF.

V usage is TRBV6-5 and J usage is TRBJ1-2, with 7 nucleotides matching TRBD1. The CDR3 is made up of 13 amino acids. Losses at the gene ends were 7 bases for V and 8 bases for J; bases not matched to a gene: 10. The germline V gene encodes CDR1 MNHEY and CDR2 SVGAGI. The CDR3 DNA reads TGTGCCAGCATCTCAACAGGGGACCAAGGCTACACCTTC. Its protein is CASISTGDQGYTF.

The CDR3 sequence: CASSIGAASYYGYTF. In nucleotides, the CDR3 is TGTGCCAGTAGTATTGGGGCAGCTTCTTACTATGGCTACACCTTC. The V and J genes are TRBV19 and TRBJ1-2, with D maybe TRBD1 (5 bases). Between the trimmed V and J ends, which lost 3 bases and 3 bases, there was a span of 14 bases. CDR3 length: 15 amino acids. Germline CDR1 reads LNHDA; CDR2 reads SQIVND (reference sequence).

The V and J genes are TRBV29-1 and TRBJ2-3; TRBD1 agrees at 7 bases. Germline CDR1 reads SQVTM; CDR2 reads ANQGSEA. Trimming at V came to 4 bases and at J to 5 bases, leaving 15 bases not matched to a gene. The CDR3 spans 16 residues. The CDR3 DNA reads as TGCAGCGTTGGGGGTCAACAGGGGCTGGCGGAAGATACGCAGTATTTT. Protein sequence: CSVGGQQGLAEDTQYF.

This clone has a single count. The V gene is TRBV27, the J gene TRBJ2-7; 10 bases agree with TRBD2. V trimming: 5 bases; J trimming: 2 bases; junction bases outside the gene matches: 3. This CDR3 spans 14 amino acids. CDR1 and CDR2 (germline): MNHEY, SMNVEV (reference sequence). For the CDR3, the DNA is TGTGCCAGCAGTCCCCTAGCGGGAGCCTACGAGCAGTACTTC. It yields the protein CASSPLAGAYEQYF.

The genes are TRBV2 and TRBJ2-3, with D possibly matching TRBD2 (5 bases). Germline values: CDR1 SNHLY, CDR2 FYNNEI. CDR3 size: 15 residues. The ends were cut back, 4 bases at V and 0 bases at J, with 11 bases in the middle. CDR3 in amino acids: CASSAQRFSTDTQYF. CDR3 coding DNA: TGTGCCAGCAGTGCGCAGCGGTTTAGCACAGATACGCAGTATTTT. Supplemented by reference TRBV2 and TRBJ2-3, the full variable domain reads EPEVTQTPSHQVTQMGQEVILRCVPISNHLYFYWYRQILGQKVEFLVSFYNNEISEKSEIFDDQFSVERPDGSNFTLKIRSTKLEDSAMYFCASSAQRFSTDTQYFGPGTRLTVL.

The DNA for the CDR3 is TGTGCCAGCTCACCTTCGGGAGGGATTTGGGATTCACCCCTCCACTTT. This encodes CASSPSGGIWDSPLHF. The chain carries TRBV18 and TRBJ1-6; D unclear. Trimming removed 3 bases from V and 8 bases from J, with 17 bases in between. This CDR3 comprises 16 residues. In germline, CDR1 is KGHSH, CDR2 LQKENI.

In this sample, this clone turned up once. J is TRBJ2-5 and V is TRBV18; no clear D gene. This CDR3 has 13 amino acids. V lost 5 bases and J 5 bases, leaving 12 bases between the germline ends. Germline-derived CDR1 and CDR2 are KGHSH and LQKENI. CDR3 protein: CASSDASGETQYF. CDR3 coding DNA: TGTGCCAGCTCAGATGCGAGTGGCGAGACCCAGTACTTC. Based on the CDR3 plus reference TRBV18 and TRBJ2-5, the full variable domain is NAGVMQNPRHLVRRRGQEARLRCSPMKGHSHVYWYRQLPEEGLKFMVYLQKENIIDESGMPKERFSAEFPKEGPSILRIQQVVRGDSAAYFCASSDASGETQYFGPGTRLLVL.

This chain joins TRBV5-1 and TRBJ2-7; the D gene is possibly TRBD2 (5 bases). CDR1 SGHRS and CDR2 YFSETQ come from the germline V gene. V was pared by 6 bases and J by 6 bases, with 16 bases between. This CDR3 is built from 13 residues. CDR3 protein: CASNRDLSGEQYF. The CDR3 DNA reads TGCGCCAGCAACCGGGATCTATCCGGCGAGCAGTACTTC. The full variable domain, in which reference TRBV5-1 and TRBJ2-7 provide the parts outside the CDR3, is KAGVTQTPRYLIKTRGQQVTLSCSPISGHRSVSWYQQTPGQGLQFLFEYFSETQRNKGNFPGRFSGRQFSNSRSEMNVSTLELGDSALYLCASNRDLSGEQYFGPGTRLTVT.

About this clone: Different DNA sequences within this sample yield the same CDR3. The chain links TRBV5-4 to TRBJ2-7, with 7 nucleotides matching TRBD1. V lost 2 bases to trimming and J lost 2 bases; unmatched junction nucleotides: 4. Germline V gene sequence: CDR1 SGHNT, CDR2 YYREEE (reference sequence). The CDR3 runs to 14 residues. CDR3 sequence: CASSLDRGPYEQYF. CDR3 coding DNA: TGTGCCAGCAGCTTAGATAGGGGGCCCTACGAGCAGTACTTC.

The rearrangement links TRBV3-1 (or the pseudogene TRBV3-2) to TRBJ2-7; D remains unclear. The CDR3 spans 14 residues. Trimming took off 1 base at V and 7 bases at J, with 14 bases between the two ends. Germline values: CDR1 LGHDT, CDR2 YNNKEL (reference sequence). Here the CDR3 DNA reads TGTGCCAGCAGCCAAGTGGCCCGGGCGAAAGAGCAGTACTTC. It yields the protein CASSQVARAKEQYF.

The chain recombines TRBV5-1 with TRBJ2-5; TRBD2 agrees at 12 bases. The CDR3 length is 18 residues. J lost 4 bases, V lost 0 bases, and 10 bases had no gene match. From germline, CDR1 is SGHRS and CDR2 YFSETQ. CDR3 residues: CASSLGLAGGPGAETQYF. In DNA form, the CDR3 reads TGCGCCAGCAGCTTGGGCCTAGCGGGAGGGCCGGGGGCAGAGACCCAGTACTTC. Combining the CDR3 with reference TRBV5-1 and TRBJ2-5 gives the whole variable domain KAGVTQTPRYLIKTRGQQVTLSCSPISGHRSVSWYQQTPGQGLQFLFEYFSETQRNKGNFPGRFSGRQFSNSRSEMNVSTLELGDSALYLCASSLGLAGGPGAETQYFGPGTRLLVL.